This T cell receptor beta chain was captured in a study of Ad26.COV2.S vaccination and SARS-CoV-2 variants. The germline gives CDR1 GTSNPN, CDR2 SVGIG (reference sequence). The CDR3 extends over 13 amino acids. The V end lost 3 bases, the J end lost 3 bases, and 9 bases lay between the germline ends. The treatment was: about 20 received Ad26.COV2.S at low or high dose, single or two shots; several received placebo; per-sample allocation not given. Sampling happened 63 days after the first vaccine or placebo injection. This Boston cohort included adults aged 18-55 years. Produced via immunoSEQ multiplex PCR; TCRdb's table is partial and in-frame only. The data show roughly 510,000 clones, about 83% seen once.

Sample: peripheral blood, taken in a trial of Ad26.COV2.S vaccine versus placebo. This TCR derives from a person between 18 and 65 years old who received the Ad26.COV2.S COVID-19 vaccine or a placebo. The chain employs TRBV30 and TRBJ1-5; D not certain. The CDR3 loop reads CAWSDDDNQPQHF. In DNA form, the CDR3 reads TGTGCCTGGAGCGATGACGACAATCAGCCCCAGCATTTT.